The 20 T cell receptor beta chains presented below share a single source sample, sequenced in a study of identical twins. TCRdb called the 5' RACE reads again in MiXCR, with one record for every CDR3 protein. The sample shows hundreds of thousands of distinct CDR3 sequences, about 20% of them seen only once. These data were also reused for a study on T cells expressing NK-cell markers.

The sequencing input was PBMCs. The source of these receptors is a young woman in good health.

In its sample, this clonotype was seen a few times. The V and J genes are TRBV27 and TRBJ2-1; the match to TRBD2 covers 8 bases. Germline V gene data show CDR1 as MNHEY and CDR2 as SMNVEV (reference sequence). With 2 bases clipped from V and 6 bases from J, the junction kept 12 bases outside the gene matches. The CDR3 runs to 17 residues. The CDR3 sequence is CASSLGVGAGGPNEQFF. The CDR3 nucleotides read TGTGCCAGCAGTTTAGGGGTCGGCGCGGGAGGCCCCAATGAGCAGTTCTTC.

The chain joins TRBV20-1 to TRBJ2-7; D tentatively fits TRBD1 or TRBD2 (5 bases each). Germline values: CDR1 DFQATT, CDR2 SNEGSKA (reference sequence). With 6 bases removed from V and 4 bases from J, the gap between germline ends came to 22 bases. The CDR3 consists of 15 residues. DNA of the CDR3: TGCAGTGCCCCCAAACCGGGGCATCCCGAATACGAGCAGTACTTC. Its protein is CSAPKPGHPEYEQYF.

This clonotype has more than one count but fewer than ten. This chain connects TRBV6-1 to TRBJ1-2, with TRBD1 as a possible D gene (6 bases). This CDR3 has 14 residues. From germline, CDR1 is MNHNS and CDR2 SASEGT. Trimming shortened V by 10 bases and J by 4 bases, and 19 bases separated the two germline ends. The CDR3 spells CATNPRTDSYGYTF. The CDR3 region has the DNA TGTGCCACCAACCCCCGGACAGACAGCTATGGCTACACCTTC.

The chain carries TRBV11-3 and TRBJ2-1; D is unclear. The V end was cut by 0 bases, the J end by 0 bases, with 9 bases between. Germline V lookup: CDR1 SGHNT, CDR2 YENEEA. The CDR3 consists of 16 residues. The CDR3 loop is CASSLEGSASYNEQFF. As DNA, the CDR3 is TGTGCCAGCAGCTTAGAAGGGTCAGCCTCCTACAATGAGCAGTTCTTC.

The chain uses TRBV6-4 and TRBJ2-2; 11 bases are shared with TRBD1. CDR1 is MRHNA, CDR2 SNTAGT, per germline. V shed 3 bases, J shed 6 bases, and the junction held 0 bases outside the gene matches. The length of the CDR3 is 14 residues. CDR3 sequence: CASSEGQGAGELFF. In nucleotides, the CDR3 is TGTGCCAGCAGTGAGGGACAGGGGGCCGGGGAGCTGTTTTTT.

This clonotype was recorded many times. The chain is built from TRBV10-3 and TRBJ1-5, with no clear D. V lost 10 bases to trimming and J lost 4 bases, with 17 bases between them. The CDR3 consists of 14 residues. CDR1 ENHRY and CDR2 SYGVKD come from the germline V gene. The CDR3 reads CATSRNGGNQPQHF. Here the CDR3 DNA reads TGTGCCACCTCCCGGAATGGTGGAAATCAGCCCCAGCATTTT.

This clonotype was counted only a few times. The V gene is TRBV24-1, the J gene TRBJ2-2; tentative D call: TRBD2 (6 bases). CDR1 KGHDR and CDR2 SFDVKD come from the germline V gene. This CDR3 is 14 amino acids long. V was shortened by 5 bases and J by 6 bases, with 12 bases between the two germline ends. The CDR3, as DNA: TGTGCCACCAGTGCCGCGGGGAGTGCCGGGGAGCTGTTTTTT. Translation: CATSAAGSAGELFF.

This clonotype was observed a few times. J is TRBJ2-5 and V is TRBV10-3, with a weak D call TRBD2 (6 bases). Germline CDR1 reads ENHRY; CDR2 reads SYGVKD. This CDR3 spans 13 amino acids. The V end was cut by 2 bases, the J end by 7 bases, with 11 bases between. CDR3 protein: CAISEAGSPTQYF. The CDR3 DNA reads TGTGCCATCAGTGAGGCCGGGAGTCCGACCCAGTACTTC.

This clonotype was seen only a few times. The chain couples TRBV10-3 to TRBJ2-1; 8 bases are shared with TRBD2. Trimming at V came to 4 bases and at J to 0 bases, leaving 2 bases not matched to a gene. This CDR3 region has 15 residues. CDR1 is ENHRY and CDR2 is SYGVKD in the germline V gene. The CDR3 loop is CAISATSVSYNEQFF. Here the CDR3 DNA reads TGTGCCATCAGTGCGACTAGCGTCTCCTACAATGAGCAGTTCTTC.

This clonotype was counted between two and nine times. V and J are TRBV18 and TRBJ1-2; 7 bases agree with TRBD1. Germline CDR1 reads KGHSH; CDR2 reads LQKENI. The CDR3 length is 14 residues. V lost 3 bases, J lost 3 bases, and 4 bases stayed unmatched. The DNA for the CDR3 is TGTGCCAGCTCACCTGGACAGGCGTACTATGGCTACACCTTC. Amino acids: CASSPGQAYYGYTF.

The chain joins TRBV20-1 to TRBJ2-5; no definite D call. The CDR3 is 11 residues long. In germline, CDR1 is DFQATT, CDR2 SNEGSKA (reference sequence). V gave up 3 bases and J gave up 3 bases, with 5 bases separating them. The CDR3 protein is CSASRKETQYF. The CDR3 DNA is TGCAGTGCTAGTAGGAAAGAGACCCAGTACTTC.

This rearrangement joins TRBV12-3 or TRBV12-4 to TRBJ1-2; D is ambiguous. Trimming pared 5 bases from V and 5 bases from J, leaving 12 bases between. CDR3 length equals 13 residues. In DNA, the CDR3 is TGTGCCAGCAGTCCCTCCGGCTGGTATGGCTACACCTTC. Its translation: CASSPSGWYGYTF.

This clonotype appeared a few times. V gene TRBV20-1 combines with J gene TRBJ2-5, with D tentatively TRBD2 (6 bases). Germline V CDR1 and CDR2: DFQATT, SNEGSKA (reference sequence). V lost 2 bases and J 1 base, leaving 11 bases between the germline ends. The CDR3 extends over 14 amino acids. DNA for the CDR3: TGCAGTGCTAGAAATGCTAGCGTCCAAGAGACCCAGTACTTC. It encodes CSARNASVQETQYF.

In its sample, this clonotype was seen a few times. The V gene is TRBV7-9, the J gene TRBJ1-6, with 8 bases fitting TRBD1. There are 15 residues in the CDR3. The germline CDR1 and CDR2 sequences are SEHNR and FQNEAQ (reference sequence). V gave up 5 bases and J gave up 8 bases; unmatched junction bases: 8. CDR3 nucleotides: TGTGCCAGCAGCGCCCCGACAGGGGCATATTCACCCCTCCACTTT. It encodes CASSAPTGAYSPLHF.

This rearrangement joins TRBV5-1 to TRBJ2-5, with TRBD2 as a possible D gene (6 bases). Between the trimmed V and J ends, which lost 3 bases and 7 bases, there was a span of 10 bases. CDR3 length: 12 amino acids. Germline CDR1 SGHRS, CDR2 YFSETQ. The CDR3 DNA reads TGCGCCAGCAGCTCCTCCGGGGGGACCCAGTACTTC. Amino acids: CASSSSGGTQYF. Together with reference TRBV5-1 and TRBJ2-5, the CDR3 gives the full variable domain: KAGVTQTPRYLIKTRGQQVTLSCSPISGHRSVSWYQQTPGQGLQFLFEYFSETQRNKGNFPGRFSGRQFSNSRSEMNVSTLELGDSALYLCASSSSGGTQYFGPGTRLLVL.

V usage is TRBV4-3 and J usage is TRBJ2-5; D unclear. CDR3 length: 14 amino acids. V was cut by 1 base and J by 4 bases, with 10 bases left in between. CDR1 LGHNA and CDR2 YSLEER come from the germline V gene. The CDR3: CASSQAVSSETQYF. CDR3 sequence (DNA): TGCGCCAGCAGCCAAGCTGTTTCTTCAGAGACCCAGTACTTC.

The genes are TRBV7-2 and TRBJ2-1; TRBD2 might be the D (6 bases). The CDR3 sequence is 13 residues long. V lost 5 bases, J lost 10 bases, and 15 bases lay in between. Germline assignment: CDR1 SGHTA and CDR2 FQGNSA. The DNA of the CDR3 is TGTGCCAGCAGCCCCCTCTGGGGACTGGAGCAGTTCTTC. This codes for CASSPLWGLEQFF. Full variable domain (missing parts from reference TRBV7-2 and TRBJ2-1): GAGVSQSPSNKVTEKGKDVELRCDPISGHTALYWYRQSLGQGLEFLIYFQGNSAPDKSGLPSDRFSAERTGGSVSTLTIQRTQQEDSAVYLCASSPLWGLEQFFGPGTRLTVL.

This clonotype was detected only once. The chain uses TRBV7-2 and TRBJ2-7; D uncertain. Trimming cost V 0 bases and J 2 bases, with 8 bases left between them. This CDR3 contains 14 residues. Germline loops: CDR1 SGHTA, CDR2 FQGNSA. This CDR3 is CASSLARWPYEQYF. The CDR3 region has the DNA TGTGCCAGCAGCTTAGCGCGGTGGCCCTACGAGCAGTACTTC.

There are many counts of this clonotype. The rearrangement links TRBV20-1 to TRBJ1-5; no firm D call. This CDR3 comprises 12 residues. Trimming removed 2 bases from V and 2 bases from J, with 4 bases in between. Germline assignment: CDR1 DFQATT and CDR2 SNEGSKA (reference sequence). The CDR3 is CSARTGNQPQHF. CDR3 nucleotides: TGCAGTGCTAGAACGGGCAATCAGCCCCAGCATTTT.

This clonotype was counted between two and nine times. The chain carries TRBV14 and TRBJ2-1; D might be TRBD1 or TRBD2, each matching 5 bases. The CDR3 is 15 amino acids. The V end was cut by 4 bases, the J end by 7 bases, with 17 bases between. In germline, CDR1 is SGHDN, CDR2 FVKESK. The CDR3 DNA follows: TGTGCCAGCAGCCTCGGGGACCCCACGTTGAATGAGCAGTTCTTC. Protein sequence: CASSLGDPTLNEQFF.